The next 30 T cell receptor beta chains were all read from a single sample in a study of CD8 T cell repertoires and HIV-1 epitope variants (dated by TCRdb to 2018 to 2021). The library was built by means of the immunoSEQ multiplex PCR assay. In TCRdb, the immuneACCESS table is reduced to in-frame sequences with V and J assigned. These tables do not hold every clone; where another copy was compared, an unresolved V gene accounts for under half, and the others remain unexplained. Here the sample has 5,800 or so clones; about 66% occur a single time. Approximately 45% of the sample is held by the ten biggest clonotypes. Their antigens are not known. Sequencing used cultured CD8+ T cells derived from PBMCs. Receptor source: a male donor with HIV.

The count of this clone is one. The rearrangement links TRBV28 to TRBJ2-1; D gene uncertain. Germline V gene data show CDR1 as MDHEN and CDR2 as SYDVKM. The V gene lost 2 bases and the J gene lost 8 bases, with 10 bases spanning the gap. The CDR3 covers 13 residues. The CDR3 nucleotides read TGTGCCAGCAGTTTAAGCATGCTGGATGAGCAGTTCTTC. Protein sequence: CASSLSMLDEQFF.

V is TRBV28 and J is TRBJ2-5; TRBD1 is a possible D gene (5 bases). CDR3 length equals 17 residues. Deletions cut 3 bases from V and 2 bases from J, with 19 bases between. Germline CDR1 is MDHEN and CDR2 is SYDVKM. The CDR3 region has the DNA TGTGCCAGCAGTTTCCGTCTCGGGCAGGGCCCACAAGAGACCCAGTACTTC. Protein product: CASSFRLGQGPQETQYF.

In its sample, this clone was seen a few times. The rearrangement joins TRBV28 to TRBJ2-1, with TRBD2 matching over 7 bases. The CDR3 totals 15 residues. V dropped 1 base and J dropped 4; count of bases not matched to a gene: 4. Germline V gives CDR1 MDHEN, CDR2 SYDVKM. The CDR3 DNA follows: TGTGCCAGCAGTTTATCCCTAGCGGTTTACAATGAGCAGTTCTTC. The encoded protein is CASSLSLAVYNEQFF.

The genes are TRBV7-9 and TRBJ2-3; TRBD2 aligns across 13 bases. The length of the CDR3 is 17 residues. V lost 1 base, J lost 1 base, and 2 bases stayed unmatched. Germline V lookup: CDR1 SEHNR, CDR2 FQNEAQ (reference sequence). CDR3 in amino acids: CASSLGGLAGRTDTQYF. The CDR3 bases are TGTGCCAGCAGCTTAGGGGGACTAGCGGGGCGCACAGATACGCAGTATTTT.

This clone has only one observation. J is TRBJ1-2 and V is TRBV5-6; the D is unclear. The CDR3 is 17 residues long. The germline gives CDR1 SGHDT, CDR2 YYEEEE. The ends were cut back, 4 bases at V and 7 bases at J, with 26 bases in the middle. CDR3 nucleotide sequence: TGTGCCAGCAGCGACCCCGGCCGCACTGGGATAAGTGTTGGCTACACCTTC. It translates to CASSDPGRTGISVGYTF. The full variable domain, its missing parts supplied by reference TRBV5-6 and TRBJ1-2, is DAGVTQSPTHLIKTRGQQVTLRCSPKSGHDTVSWYQQALGQGPQFIFQYYEEEERQRGNFPDRFSGHQFPNYSSELNVNALLLGDSALYLCASSDPGRTGISVGYTFGSGTRLTVV.

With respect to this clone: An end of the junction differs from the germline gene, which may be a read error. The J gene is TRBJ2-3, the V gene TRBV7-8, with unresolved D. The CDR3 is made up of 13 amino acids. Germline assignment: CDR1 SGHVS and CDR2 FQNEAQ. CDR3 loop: CASSTIGTDTQYF. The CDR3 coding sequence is TGTGCCAGCAGCACCATTGGCACGGATACGCAGTATTTT.

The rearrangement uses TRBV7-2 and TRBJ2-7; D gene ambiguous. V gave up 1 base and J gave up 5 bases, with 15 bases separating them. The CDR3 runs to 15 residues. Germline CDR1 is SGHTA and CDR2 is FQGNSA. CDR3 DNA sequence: TGTGCCAGCAGCTTAGTGCCCGAAGCCCCTCACGAGCAGTACTTC. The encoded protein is CASSLVPEAPHEQYF.

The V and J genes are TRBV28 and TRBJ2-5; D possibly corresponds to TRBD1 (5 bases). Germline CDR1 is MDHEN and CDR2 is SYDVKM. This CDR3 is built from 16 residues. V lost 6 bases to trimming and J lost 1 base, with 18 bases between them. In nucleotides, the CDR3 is TGTGCCAGCAGGGCTGGGGCGCAGGCCCCCCAAGAGACCCAGTACTTC. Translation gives CASRAGAQAPQETQYF.

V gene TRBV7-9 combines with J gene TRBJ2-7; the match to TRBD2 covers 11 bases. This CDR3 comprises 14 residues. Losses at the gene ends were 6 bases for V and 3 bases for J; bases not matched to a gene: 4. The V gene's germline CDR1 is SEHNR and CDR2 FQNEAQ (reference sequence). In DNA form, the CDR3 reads TGTGCCAGCAGGGCGACTAGCGGGAACTACGAGCAGTACTTC. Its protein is CASRATSGNYEQYF.

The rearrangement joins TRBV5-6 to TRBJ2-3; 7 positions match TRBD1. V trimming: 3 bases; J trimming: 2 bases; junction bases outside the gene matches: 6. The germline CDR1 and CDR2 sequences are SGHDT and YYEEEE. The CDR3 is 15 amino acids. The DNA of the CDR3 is TGTGCCAGCAGCTGGACGACAGGGTCCACAGATACGCAGTATTTT. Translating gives CASSWTTGSTDTQYF.

The CDR3 protein is CASSYRRQLGDTQYF. In DNA, the CDR3 is TGTGCCAGCAGTTACCGTCGTCAGTTGGGGGATACGCAGTATTTT. This chain joins TRBV6-5 and TRBJ2-3; D unclear. V was clipped by 2 bases and J by 6 bases, with 15 bases between them. The CDR3 length is 15 residues. From germline, CDR1 is MNHEY and CDR2 SVGAGI.

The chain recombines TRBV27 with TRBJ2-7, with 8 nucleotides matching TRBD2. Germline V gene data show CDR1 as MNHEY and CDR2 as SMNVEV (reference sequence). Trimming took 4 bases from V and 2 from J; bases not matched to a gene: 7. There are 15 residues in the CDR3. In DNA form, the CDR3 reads TGTGCCAGCAGTTCAGCCCTGGGACTAGCCTACGAGCAGTACTTC. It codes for CASSSALGLAYEQYF.

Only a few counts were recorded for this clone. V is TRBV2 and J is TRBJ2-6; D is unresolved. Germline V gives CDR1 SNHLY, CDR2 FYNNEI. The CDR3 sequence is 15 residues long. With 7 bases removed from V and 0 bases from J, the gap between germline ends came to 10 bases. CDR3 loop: CASTPFDSGANVLTF. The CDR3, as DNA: TGTGCCAGCACCCCCTTCGACTCTGGGGCCAACGTCCTGACTTTC.

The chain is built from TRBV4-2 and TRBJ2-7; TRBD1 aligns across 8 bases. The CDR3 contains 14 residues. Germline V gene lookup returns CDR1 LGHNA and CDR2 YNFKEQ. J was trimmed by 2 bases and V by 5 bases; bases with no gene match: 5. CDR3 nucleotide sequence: TGTGCCAGCAGCGGGGGACAGGCCCCCTACGAGCAGTACTTC. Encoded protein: CASSGGQAPYEQYF.

The CDR3 bases are TGTGCCAGCAGCTTAGCGGCCGGGAATTCACCCCTCCACTTT. Residues: CASSLAAGNSPLHF. The V and J genes are TRBV7-9 and TRBJ1-6; D remains unclear. V lost 0 bases and J lost 7, with 7 bases in between. This CDR3 spans 14 amino acids. Germline values: CDR1 SEHNR, CDR2 FQNEAQ (reference sequence).

CDR3 coding DNA: TGCGCCAGCAGCTCGGAAGACAGGGGTTTGGGGATGAACACTGAAGCTTTCTTT. Residues: CASSSEDRGLGMNTEAFF. The gene calls are TRBV5-1 and TRBJ1-1; 8 bases are shared with TRBD1. Trimming cost V 3 bases and J 0 bases; bases outside gene matches: 13. The CDR3 has 18 amino acids. CDR1 and CDR2 from the germline V gene are SGHRS and YFSETQ. Together with reference TRBV5-1 and TRBJ1-1, the CDR3 gives the full variable domain: KAGVTQTPRYLIKTRGQQVTLSCSPISGHRSVSWYQQTPGQGLQFLFEYFSETQRNKGNFPGRFSGRQFSNSRSEMNVSTLELGDSALYLCASSSEDRGLGMNTEAFFGQGTRLTVV.

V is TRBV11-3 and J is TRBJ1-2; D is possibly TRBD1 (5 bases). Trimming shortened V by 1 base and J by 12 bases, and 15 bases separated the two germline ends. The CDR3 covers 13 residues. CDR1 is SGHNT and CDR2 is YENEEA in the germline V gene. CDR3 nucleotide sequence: TGTGCCAGCAGCTTAGGTCATTCAGGGCCCCACACCTTC. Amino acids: CASSLGHSGPHTF.

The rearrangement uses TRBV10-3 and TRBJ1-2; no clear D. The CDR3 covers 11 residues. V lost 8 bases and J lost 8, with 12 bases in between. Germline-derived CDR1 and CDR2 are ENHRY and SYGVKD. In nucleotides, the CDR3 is TGTGCCATCCTTAGGGATGGGGGCTACACCTTC. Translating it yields CAILRDGGYTF.

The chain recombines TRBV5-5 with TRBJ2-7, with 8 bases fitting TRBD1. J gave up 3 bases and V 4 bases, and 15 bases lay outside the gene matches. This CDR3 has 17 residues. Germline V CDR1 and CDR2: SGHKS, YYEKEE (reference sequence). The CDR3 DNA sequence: TGTGCCAGCAGCCCTTACGATCCGGACAGGGAATACTACGAGCAGTACTTC. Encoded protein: CASSPYDPDREYYEQYF.

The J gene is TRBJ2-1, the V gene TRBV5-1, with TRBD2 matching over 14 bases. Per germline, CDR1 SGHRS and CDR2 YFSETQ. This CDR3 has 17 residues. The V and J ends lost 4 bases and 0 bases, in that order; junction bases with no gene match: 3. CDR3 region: CASSPTSGRASYNEQFF. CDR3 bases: TGCGCCAGCAGCCCGACTAGCGGGAGGGCCTCCTACAATGAGCAGTTCTTC.

The DNA of the CDR3 is TGTGCCAGCAGTTATGTGGTTGGGGACCTGAACACTGAAGCTTTCTTT. Translated, it gives CASSYVVGDLNTEAFF. This sequence joins TRBV6-5 and TRBJ1-1; possible D gene TRBD1, 5 bases. Between the trimmed V and J ends, which lost 3 bases and 0 bases, there was a span of 14 bases. The CDR3 runs to 16 residues. Germline CDR1 and CDR2: MNHEY and SVGAGI.

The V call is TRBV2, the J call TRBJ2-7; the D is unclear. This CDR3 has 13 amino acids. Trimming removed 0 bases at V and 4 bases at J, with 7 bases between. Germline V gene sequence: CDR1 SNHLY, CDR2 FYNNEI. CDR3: CASSEAPVYEQYF. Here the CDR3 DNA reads TGTGCCAGCAGTGAAGCGCCCGTGTACGAGCAGTACTTC.

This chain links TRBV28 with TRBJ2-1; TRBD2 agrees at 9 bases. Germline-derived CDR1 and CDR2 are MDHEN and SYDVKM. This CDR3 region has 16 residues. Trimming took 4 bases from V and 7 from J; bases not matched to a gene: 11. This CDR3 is CASSSGAGGTWNEQFF. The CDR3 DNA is TGTGCCAGCAGTTCAGGAGCGGGAGGTACTTGGAATGAGCAGTTCTTC.

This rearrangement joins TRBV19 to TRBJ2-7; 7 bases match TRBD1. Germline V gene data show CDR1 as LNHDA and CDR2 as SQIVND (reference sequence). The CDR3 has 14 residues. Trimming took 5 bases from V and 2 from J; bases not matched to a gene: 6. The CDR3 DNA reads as TGTGCCAGTAGTCCACCCGACAGGGCCTACGAGCAGTACTTC. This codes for CASSPPDRAYEQYF.

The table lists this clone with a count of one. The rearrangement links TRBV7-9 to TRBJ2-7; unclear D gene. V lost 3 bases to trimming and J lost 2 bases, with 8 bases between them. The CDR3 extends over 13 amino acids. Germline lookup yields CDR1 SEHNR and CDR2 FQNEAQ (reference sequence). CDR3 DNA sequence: TGTGCCAGCAGCTTGGCGGCGGCCTACGAGCAGTACTTC. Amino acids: CASSLAAAYEQYF.

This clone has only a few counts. This CDR3 reads CASSYFGAYEQYF. The CDR3 DNA sequence: TGTGCCAGCAGTTACTTCGGGGCCTACGAGCAGTACTTC. J is TRBJ2-7 and V is TRBV6-5; tentative D call: TRBD2 (5 bases). Trimming stripped 1 base from V and 2 bases from J, with 6 bases between. Germline V gene data show CDR1 as MNHEY and CDR2 as SVGAGI. The CDR3 sequence is 13 residues long.

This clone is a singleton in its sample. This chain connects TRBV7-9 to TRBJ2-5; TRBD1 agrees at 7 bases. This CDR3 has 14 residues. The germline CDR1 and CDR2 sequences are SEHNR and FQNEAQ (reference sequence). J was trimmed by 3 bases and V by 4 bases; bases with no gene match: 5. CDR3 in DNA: TGTGCCAGCAGCTCACGTGACAGGGAAGAGACCCAGTACTTC. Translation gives CASSSRDREETQYF.

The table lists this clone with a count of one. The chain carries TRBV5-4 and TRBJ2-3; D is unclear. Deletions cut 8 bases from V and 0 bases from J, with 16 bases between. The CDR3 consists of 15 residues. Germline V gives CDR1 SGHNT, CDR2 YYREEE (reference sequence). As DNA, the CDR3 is TGTGCCAGTTCCCTAGATGAAGTAAGCACAGATACGCAGTATTTT. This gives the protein CASSLDEVSTDTQYF.

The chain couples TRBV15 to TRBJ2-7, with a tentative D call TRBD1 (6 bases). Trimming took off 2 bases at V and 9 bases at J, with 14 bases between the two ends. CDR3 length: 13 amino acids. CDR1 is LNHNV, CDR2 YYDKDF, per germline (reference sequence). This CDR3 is CATSRPQGFPQYF. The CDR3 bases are TGTGCCACCAGCAGACCACAGGGTTTCCCGCAGTACTTC.

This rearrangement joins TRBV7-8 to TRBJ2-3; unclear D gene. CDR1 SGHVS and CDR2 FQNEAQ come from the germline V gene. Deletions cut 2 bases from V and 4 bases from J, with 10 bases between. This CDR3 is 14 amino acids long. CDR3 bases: TGTGCCAGCAGCTTACCGGGTCCCGCAGATACGCAGTATTTT. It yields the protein CASSLPGPADTQYF.